The 5 T cell receptor beta chains in this list originate from one sample, sequenced in a study of neurological immune-mediated disorders. MiXCR was run by TCRdb on the 5' RACE reads, yielding one entry per CDR3 protein. The profile covers 71,000 or so distinct CDR3 sequences, with about 5% appearing a single time and around 2.2% taken by the ten largest. The sequenced sample was PBMCs. These receptors were collected from a young woman with multiple sclerosis.

This clonotype occurred many times. The chain couples TRBV5-1 to TRBJ2-3; 14 positions match TRBD2. V lost 4 bases and J lost 2; bases outside the gene matches: 6. This CDR3 has 17 amino acids. CDR1 is SGHRS, CDR2 YFSETQ, per germline. The chain's CDR3 is CASSLGTSGSPTDTQYF. The CDR3 nucleotides read TGCGCCAGCAGCCTGGGGACTAGCGGGAGCCCCACAGATACGCAGTATTTT.

This clonotype appeared many times. The chain uses TRBV12-3 or TRBV12-4 and TRBJ2-1; 7 nucleotides match TRBD1. CDR3 length: 14 amino acids. V lost 5 bases to trimming and J lost 10 bases; unmatched junction nucleotides: 11. For the CDR3, the DNA is TGTGCCAGCAGTGCCACCACAGGGGCAAGAGAGCAGTTCTTC. This codes for CASSATTGAREQFF.

Many counts were recorded for this clonotype. V is TRBV5-1 and J is TRBJ1-1; D may be TRBD1 (5 bases). V dropped 4 bases and J dropped 1 base, with 14 bases sitting between them. The CDR3 covers 15 residues. Germline V CDR1 and CDR2: SGHRS, YFSETQ. The CDR3 loop reads CASSPGGEPNTEAFF. CDR3 coding DNA: TGCGCCAGCAGCCCTGGAGGGGAGCCGAACACTGAAGCTTTCTTT.

The V and J genes are TRBV28 and TRBJ1-1; TRBD1 matches at 9 bases. The CDR3 sequence is 14 residues long. CDR1 is MDHEN and CDR2 is SYDVKM in the germline V gene. Trimming cost V 6 bases and J 5 bases; bases outside gene matches: 7. In DNA form, the CDR3 reads TGTGCCAGCAGCACCGGACAGGGGCGGACTGAAGCTTTCTTT. It encodes CASSTGQGRTEAFF.

At least ten counts were recorded for this clonotype. The genes are TRBV10-1 and TRBJ1-4; D is unresolved. The CDR3 covers 13 residues. The V end was cut by 5 bases, the J end by 3 bases, with 7 bases between. CDR1 and CDR2 from the germline V gene are WNHNN and SYGVQD (reference sequence). The CDR3 nucleotides read TGCGCCAGCAGTAGAGGGTCTAATGAAAAACTGTTTTTT. As protein: CASSRGSNEKLFF.